The 13 T cell receptor beta chains below all came from one sample that was sequenced in a study of Graves' ophthalmopathy and Graves' hyperthyroidism. RNA transcripts yielded amplified TCR beta CDR3 regions. The authors performed first-round RT-PCR with HTBI primers and then a second-round multiplex PCR. MiXCR, applied by TCRdb to the multiplex PCR reads, yields one record per CDR3 protein. This table holds 900,000 to 1,200,000 distinct CDR3 sequences, about 38% found once. The specimen sequenced was peripheral blood or thyroid tissue (not recorded which). These receptor sequences come from an adult man with Graves' hyperthyroidism.

This clonotype occurred many times. The genes are TRBV20-1 and TRBJ1-5; no firm D call. The CDR3 covers 15 residues. Germline loops: CDR1 DFQATT, CDR2 SNEGSKA (reference sequence). V was pared by 2 bases and J by 4 bases, with 15 bases between. The CDR3 protein is CSARSAATANQPQHF. CDR3 bases: TGCAGTGCTAGAAGCGCGGCCACCGCAAATCAGCCCCAGCATTTT.

In its sample, this clonotype was seen many times. V gene TRBV7-2 combines with J gene TRBJ1-2, with D perhaps matching TRBD1 (6 bases). V lost 2 bases, J lost 5 bases, and 15 bases lay in between. CDR3 length: 15 residues. Germline V gives CDR1 SGHTA, CDR2 FQGNSA. CDR3: CASSLTARGPYGYTF. The CDR3, as DNA: TGTGCCAGCAGCTTAACGGCCAGGGGACCGTATGGCTACACCTTC.

The chain uses TRBV25-1 and TRBJ2-1; TRBD2 aligns across 8 bases. This CDR3 is built from 14 residues. V was clipped by 3 bases and J by 9 bases; unmatched bases: 7. The germline gives CDR1 MGHDK, CDR2 SYGVNS. CDR3 bases: TGTGCCAGCAGTGAGTCGGGAGGGCATCGTGAGCAGTTCTTC. Encoded protein: CASSESGGHREQFF.

About this clonotype itself: One junction end disagrees with the germline gene, perhaps due to a read error. V usage is TRBV5-1 and J usage is TRBJ2-5; TRBD2 matches 9 bases. This CDR3 is built from 15 residues. In germline, CDR1 is SGHRS, CDR2 YFSETQ. In DNA, the CDR3 is TGCGCCAGCGGCTTGGGGAGCGGGGGGCGAGAGACCCAGTACTTC. Protein: CASGLGSGGRETQYF.

This rearrangement joins TRBV3-1 to TRBJ2-7, with a weak D call TRBD1 (6 bases). The germline V and J ends were trimmed by 6 bases and 5 bases, with 17 bases remaining between them. This CDR3 contains 14 residues. Germline CDR1 and CDR2: LGHDT and YNNKEL (reference sequence). CDR3 region: CASSPGHLEDEQYF. The CDR3 nucleotides read TGTGCCAGCAGTCCGGGACATCTGGAGGACGAGCAGTACTTC.

This clonotype has a handful of counts. This chain connects TRBV5-1 to TRBJ2-7; tentatively, D is TRBD1 or TRBD2 (6 bases each). Trimming stripped 0 bases from V and 5 bases from J, with 15 bases between. This CDR3 is 15 amino acids long. CDR1 and CDR2 from the germline V gene are SGHRS and YFSETQ. CDR3 protein: CASSLVGGGVDEQYF. The CDR3 DNA reads as TGCGCCAGCAGCTTGGTGGGGGGCGGTGTGGACGAGCAGTACTTC.

The rearrangement uses TRBV11-2 and TRBJ2-5; the D gene could be TRBD1 or TRBD2 (5 bases each). With the DNA end fitting TRBJ2-7 better, the J assignment may be wrong. The CDR3 loop spans 15 amino acids. Germline CDR1 and CDR2: SGHAT and FQNNGV. In DNA form, the CDR3 reads TGTGCCAGCAGCTTAGAAGGGACCCGCGCCTACGAGCAGTACTTC. This codes for CASSLEGTRAYEQYF.

This clonotype was observed a handful of times. CDR3 nucleotide sequence: TGCGCCAGCAGCCAGGACAGGGGGTCGGGATCCTACGAGCAGTACTTC. This codes for CASSQDRGSGSYEQYF. The chain is built from TRBV4-3 and TRBJ2-7, with 10 bases fitting TRBD1. V shed 3 bases and J 1 base; nucleotides not matched to a gene: 6. The CDR3 sequence is 16 residues long. Germline CDR1 is LGHNA and CDR2 is YSLEER.

This clonotype was seen at least ten times. V and J are TRBV5-5 and TRBJ1-1; 7 bases map to TRBD1. Germline V gene lookup returns CDR1 SGHKS and CDR2 YYEKEE (reference sequence). J gave up 7 bases and V 3 bases, and 3 bases lay outside the gene matches. The CDR3 is 12 residues long. The CDR3: CASSSGGREAFF. The CDR3 DNA sequence: TGTGCCAGCAGCTCAGGGGGACGTGAAGCTTTCTTT.

This clonotype was detected a few times. The chain joins TRBV12-3 or TRBV12-4 to TRBJ2-5; the D is unclear. The V gene lost 5 bases and the J gene lost 4 bases, with 20 bases spanning the gap. The CDR3 has 16 residues. CDR3 coding DNA: TGTGCCAGCAGTCTCCCCGCCAGTGATCGAGGAGAGACCCAGTACTTC. Protein sequence: CASSLPASDRGETQYF.

In this sample, this clonotype turned up once. This chain uses TRBV29-1 with TRBJ1-2, with D perhaps TRBD1 (5 bases). Germline V gives CDR1 SQVTM, CDR2 ANQGSEA. This CDR3 is built from 10 residues. With 4 bases removed from V and 8 bases from J, the gap between germline ends came to 8 bases. The CDR3 loop is CSVGGTGYTF. The CDR3 DNA is TGCAGCGTTGGCGGGACGGGCTACACCTTC.

V usage is TRBV29-1 and J usage is TRBJ2-5; D is perhaps TRBD1 (6 bases). This CDR3 contains 15 residues. Germline V gene lookup returns CDR1 SQVTM and CDR2 ANQGSEA. The V end lost 7 bases, the J end lost 4 bases, and 22 bases lay between the germline ends. CDR3 loop: CSERSGRGSGETQYF. The CDR3, as DNA: TGCAGCGAGCGCTCGGGAAGGGGGTCCGGAGAGACCCAGTACTTC.

A few counts support this clonotype. The CDR3 coding sequence is TGTGCCAGCAGTCTCAGCGGGAGGGACTCCTACGAGCAGTACTTC. This translates into CASSLSGRDSYEQYF. This chain joins TRBV12-3 or TRBV12-4 and TRBJ2-7; 10 bases are shared with TRBD2. This CDR3 has 15 residues. J was trimmed by 0 bases and V by 5 bases; bases with no gene match: 4.